The rows below give T cell receptor beta chains drawn from one sample of a study of shared clonotypes between healthy human individuals. Clones were sequenced by immunoSEQ multiplex PCR, and TCRdb holds only the in-frame ones, with some missing. The data contain roughly 700,000 clones, 74% of them singletons. Sequencing input: memory CD4+ T cells sorted from blood. These receptors all stem from a woman in her twenties or thirties in good health. Each CDR3 is given with its conserved first and last residue. Clone size appears in some rows only: once, few, many, or a class for an expanded clone.

v_gene	j_gene	abundance	CDR3aa
TRBV5-1	TRBJ2-3	-	CASSSEGEATQYF
TRBV5-6	TRBJ2-7	-	CASSLDWGAGSYEQYF
TRBV25-1	TRBJ1-1	once	CASSEQQGEAFF
TRBV10-3	TRBJ1-5	few	CAISESGGQPQHF
TRBV27	TRBJ1-2	few	CASSLRGTGVYTF
TRBV5-4	TRBJ1-4	-	CASSLQGTSEKLFF
TRBV27	TRBJ2-7	-	CASRNGQSTYEQYF
TRBV6-5	TRBJ2-2	once	CAGRDLNTGELFF
TRBV29-1	TRBJ2-1	once	CSAWTRNPNEQFF
TRBV28	TRBJ1-1	-	CASSRGSGAFF
TRBV27	TRBJ1-2	-	CASRSGQGGYYGYTF
TRBV28	TRBJ1-5	-	CASSRGYRTGVLQPQHF
TRBV11-3	TRBJ2-7	-	CASSLMGQGAYEQYF
TRBV18	TRBJ1-1	-	CASSPIQGLQNTEAFF
TRBV25-1	TRBJ1-1	few	CASSAYRGQSEAFF
TRBV28	TRBJ2-1	-	CASSIGTSGTSYYNEQFF
TRBV28	TRBJ1-5	once	CASSWTVEPQHF
TRBV7-2	TRBJ2-1	few	CASSLDWEYNEQFF
TRBV27	TRBJ2-1	-	CASSLWGAGNEQFF
TRBV10-1	TRBJ1-3	-	CASRMDGGNTIYF
TRBV6-5	TRBJ2-7	-	CASTRLDTYEQYF
TRBV19	TRBJ2-1	-	CASSGSGGWYEQFF
TRBV7-2	TRBJ2-1	-	CASSLGSSGRAYEQFF
TRBV2	TRBJ2-3	-	CASSGPGTPSTDTQYF
TRBV28	TRBJ2-7	-	CASSLGIYEQYF
TRBV2	TRBJ1-4	-	CASRGLNEKLFF
TRBV30	TRBJ2-4	-	CAWSHRGVEGIQYF
TRBV7-8	TRBJ1-4	-	CASRRIRGSGTGWPNEKLFF
TRBV4-1	TRBJ2-6	-	CASSQVARDRSSGANVLTF
TRBV6-1	TRBJ2-1	-	CASSAYFVTGGRGEQFF